This T cell receptor beta chain was observed in a study of identical twins. General observations from the study: Conclusions were based on cross-sectional statistical analysis, without following the same donors.

MiXCR was run by TCRdb on the 5' RACE reads, yielding one entry per CDR3 protein. The sample contains hundreds of thousands of distinct CDR3 sequences, approximately 13% of which appear only once. On this clonotype: Its antigen is currently unknown.

This same sample was also part of a study on yellow fever vaccine responses in identical twins.

Sequencing was performed on CD8+ T cells sorted from blood. This clonotype was obtained from a woman aged 18 to 35 in good health.

CDR3 protein: CASSQASGGYANEQFF. The CDR3, as DNA: TGCGCCAGCAGCCAAGCTAGCGGGGGCTACGCCAATGAGCAGTTCTTC. This chain connects TRBV4-1 to TRBJ2-1; 10 bases are a match to TRBD2. From germline, CDR1 is MGHRA and CDR2 YSYEKL. V dropped 1 base and J dropped 6; count of bases not matched to a gene: 6. The CDR3 sequence is 16 residues long.